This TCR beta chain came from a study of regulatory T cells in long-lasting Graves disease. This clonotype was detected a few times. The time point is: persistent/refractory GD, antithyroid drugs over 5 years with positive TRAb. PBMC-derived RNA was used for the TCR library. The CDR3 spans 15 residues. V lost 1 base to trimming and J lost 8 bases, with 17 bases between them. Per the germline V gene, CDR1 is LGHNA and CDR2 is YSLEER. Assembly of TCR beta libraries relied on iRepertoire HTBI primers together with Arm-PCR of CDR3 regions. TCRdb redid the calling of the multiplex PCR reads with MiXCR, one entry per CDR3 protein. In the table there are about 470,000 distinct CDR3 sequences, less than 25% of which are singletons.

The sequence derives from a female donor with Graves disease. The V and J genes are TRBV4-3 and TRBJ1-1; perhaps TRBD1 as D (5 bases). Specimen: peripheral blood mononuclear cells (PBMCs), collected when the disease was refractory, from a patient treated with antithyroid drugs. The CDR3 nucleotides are TGCGCCAGCAGCCAAGTAGGGCGGATCGGGGGAGAAGCTTTCTTT. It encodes CASSQVGRIGGEAFF.